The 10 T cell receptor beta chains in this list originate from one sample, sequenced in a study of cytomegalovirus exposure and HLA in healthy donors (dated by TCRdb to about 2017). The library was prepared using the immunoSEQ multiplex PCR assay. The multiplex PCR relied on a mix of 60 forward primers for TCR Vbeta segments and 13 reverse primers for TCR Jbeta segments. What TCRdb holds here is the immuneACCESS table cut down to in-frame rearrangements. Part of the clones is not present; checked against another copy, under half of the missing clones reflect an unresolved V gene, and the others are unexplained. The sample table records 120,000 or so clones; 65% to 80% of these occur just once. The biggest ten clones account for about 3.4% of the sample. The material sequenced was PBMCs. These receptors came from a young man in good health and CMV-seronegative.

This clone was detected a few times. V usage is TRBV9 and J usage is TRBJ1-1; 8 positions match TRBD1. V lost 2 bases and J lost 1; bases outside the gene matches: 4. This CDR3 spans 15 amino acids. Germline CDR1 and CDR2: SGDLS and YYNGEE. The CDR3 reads CASSVGDRPNTEAFF. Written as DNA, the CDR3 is TGTGCCAGCAGCGTGGGGGACAGGCCGAACACTGAAGCTTTCTTT.

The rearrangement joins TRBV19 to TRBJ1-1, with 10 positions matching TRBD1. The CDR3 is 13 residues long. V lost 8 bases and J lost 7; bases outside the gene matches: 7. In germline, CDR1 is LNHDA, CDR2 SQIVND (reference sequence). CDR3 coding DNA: TGTGCCAGTCTTCCGGGACAGGGGTTTGAAGCTTTCTTT. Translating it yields CASLPGQGFEAFF.

As DNA, the CDR3 is TGTGCCAGCAGCTCGAGAAGGACAGTCTCTGGGGCCAACGTCCTGACTTTC. Its protein is CASSSRRTVSGANVLTF. The V gene is TRBV7-2, the J gene TRBJ2-6; D is possibly TRBD1 (6 bases). Germline V gives CDR1 SGHTA, CDR2 FQGNSA. CDR3 length: 17 residues. The V and J ends lost 4 bases and 0 bases respectively, with 13 bases between them.

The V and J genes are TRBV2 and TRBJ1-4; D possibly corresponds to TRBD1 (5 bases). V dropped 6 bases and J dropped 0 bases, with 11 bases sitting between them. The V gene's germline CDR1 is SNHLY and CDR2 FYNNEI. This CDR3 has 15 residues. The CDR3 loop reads CASSLQGATNEKLFF. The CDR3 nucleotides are TGTGCCAGCAGCCTCCAGGGTGCAACTAATGAAAAACTGTTTTTT.

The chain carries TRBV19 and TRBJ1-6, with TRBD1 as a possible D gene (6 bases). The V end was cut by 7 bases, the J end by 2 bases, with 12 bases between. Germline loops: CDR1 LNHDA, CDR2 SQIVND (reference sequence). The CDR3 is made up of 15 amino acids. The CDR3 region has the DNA TGTGCCAGTACCCGGACAGAGACCTATAATTCACCCCTCCACTTT. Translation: CASTRTETYNSPLHF.

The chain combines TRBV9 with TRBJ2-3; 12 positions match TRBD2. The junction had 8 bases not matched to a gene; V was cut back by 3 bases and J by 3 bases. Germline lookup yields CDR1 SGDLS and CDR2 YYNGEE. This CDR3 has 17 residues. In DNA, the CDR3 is TGTGCCAGCAGCGACTTCACTAGCGGGGGGCTAACAGATACGCAGTATTTT. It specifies CASSDFTSGGLTDTQYF.

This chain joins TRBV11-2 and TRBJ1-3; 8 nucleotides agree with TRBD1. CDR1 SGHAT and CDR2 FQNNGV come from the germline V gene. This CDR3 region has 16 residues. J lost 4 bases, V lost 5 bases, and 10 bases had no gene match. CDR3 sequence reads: CASSLQGAISGNTIYF. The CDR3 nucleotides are TGTGCCAGCAGCCTTCAGGGGGCAATCTCCGGAAACACCATATATTTT.

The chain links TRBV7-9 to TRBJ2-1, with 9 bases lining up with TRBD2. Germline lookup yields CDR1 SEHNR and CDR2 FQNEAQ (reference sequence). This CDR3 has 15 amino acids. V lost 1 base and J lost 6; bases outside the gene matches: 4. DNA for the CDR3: TGTGCCAGCAGCTTAGGAGGAGCGGGAGGCAATGAGCAGTTCTTC. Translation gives CASSLGGAGGNEQFF.

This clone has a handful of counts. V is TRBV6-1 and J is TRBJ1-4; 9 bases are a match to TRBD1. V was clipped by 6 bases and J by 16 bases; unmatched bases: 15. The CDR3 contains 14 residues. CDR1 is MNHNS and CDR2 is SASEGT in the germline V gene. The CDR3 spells CASSPILDGTGKFF. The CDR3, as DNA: TGTGCCAGCAGCCCCATACTGGACGGGACAGGGAAGTTTTTT.

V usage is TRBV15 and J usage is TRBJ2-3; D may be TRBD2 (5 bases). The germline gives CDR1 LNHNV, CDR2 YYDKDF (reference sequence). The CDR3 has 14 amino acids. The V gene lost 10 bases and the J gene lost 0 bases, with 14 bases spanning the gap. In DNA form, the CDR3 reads TGTGCCAGTAAGGGCGGGCCTAGCACAGATACGCAGTATTTT. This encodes CASKGGPSTDTQYF.